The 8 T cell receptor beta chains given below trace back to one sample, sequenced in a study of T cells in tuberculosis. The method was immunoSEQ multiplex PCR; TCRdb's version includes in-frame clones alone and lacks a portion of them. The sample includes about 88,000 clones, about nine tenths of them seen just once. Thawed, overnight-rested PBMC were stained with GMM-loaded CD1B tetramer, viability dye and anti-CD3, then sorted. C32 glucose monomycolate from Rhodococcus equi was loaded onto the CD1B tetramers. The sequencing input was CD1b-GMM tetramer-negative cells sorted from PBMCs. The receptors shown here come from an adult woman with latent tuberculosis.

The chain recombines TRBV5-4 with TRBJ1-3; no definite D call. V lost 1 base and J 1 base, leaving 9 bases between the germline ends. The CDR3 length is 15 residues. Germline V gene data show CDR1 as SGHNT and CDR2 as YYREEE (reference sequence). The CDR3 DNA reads TGTGCCAGCAGCTTGTATTCGGGGTCTGGAAACACCATATATTTT. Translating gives CASSLYSGSGNTIYF.

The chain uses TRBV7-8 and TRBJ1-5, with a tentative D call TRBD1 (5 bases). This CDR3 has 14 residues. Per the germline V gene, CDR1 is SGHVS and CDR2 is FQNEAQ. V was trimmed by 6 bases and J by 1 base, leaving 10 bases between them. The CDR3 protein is CASRPGYSNQPQHF. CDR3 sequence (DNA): TGTGCCAGCAGACCAGGGTACAGCAATCAGCCCCAGCATTTT.

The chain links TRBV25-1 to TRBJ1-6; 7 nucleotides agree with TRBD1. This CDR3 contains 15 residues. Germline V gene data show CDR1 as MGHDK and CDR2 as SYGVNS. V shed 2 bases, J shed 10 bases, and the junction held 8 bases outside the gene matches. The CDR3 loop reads CASSEATGINSPLHF. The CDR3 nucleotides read TGTGCCAGCAGTGAAGCGACAGGGATCAACTCACCCCTCCACTTT. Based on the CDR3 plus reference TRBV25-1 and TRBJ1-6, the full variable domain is EADIYQTPRYLVIGTGKKITLECSQTMGHDKMYWYQQDPGMELHLIHYSYGVNSTEKGDLSSESTVSRIRTEHFPLTLESARPSHTSQYLCASSEATGINSPLHFGNGTRLTVT.

The CDR3 loop reads CASSLRTGPTYGYTF. The CDR3 DNA reads as TGTGCCAGCAGCTTAAGGACAGGACCCACCTATGGCTACACCTTC. The gene calls are TRBV13 and TRBJ1-2; 7 nucleotides match TRBD1. The V gene end was trimmed by 2 bases and the J gene end by 4 bases; junction bases not matched to a gene: 7. Germline CDR1 PRHDT, CDR2 FYEKMQ (reference sequence). There are 15 residues in the CDR3.

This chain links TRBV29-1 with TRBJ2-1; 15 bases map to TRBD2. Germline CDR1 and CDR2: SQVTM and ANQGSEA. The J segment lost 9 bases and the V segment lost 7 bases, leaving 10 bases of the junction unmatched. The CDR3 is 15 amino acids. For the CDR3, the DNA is TGCAGCGCCATACGGACTAGCGGGGGGGTTGGTGAGCAGTTCTTC. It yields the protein CSAIRTSGGVGEQFF.

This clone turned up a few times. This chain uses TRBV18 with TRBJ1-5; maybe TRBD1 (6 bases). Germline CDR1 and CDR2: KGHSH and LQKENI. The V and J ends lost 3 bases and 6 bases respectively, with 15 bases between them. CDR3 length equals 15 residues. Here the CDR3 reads CASSPLSGEGQPQHF. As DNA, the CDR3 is TGTGCCAGCTCACCCCTCTCAGGGGAAGGTCAGCCCCAGCATTTT.

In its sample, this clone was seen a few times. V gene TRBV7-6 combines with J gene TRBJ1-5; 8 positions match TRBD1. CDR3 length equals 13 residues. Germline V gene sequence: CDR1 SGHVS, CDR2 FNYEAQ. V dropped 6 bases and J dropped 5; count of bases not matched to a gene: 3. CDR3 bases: TGTGCCAGCAGTCAGGGGGCCTATCAGCCCCAGCATTTT. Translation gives CASSQGAYQPQHF.

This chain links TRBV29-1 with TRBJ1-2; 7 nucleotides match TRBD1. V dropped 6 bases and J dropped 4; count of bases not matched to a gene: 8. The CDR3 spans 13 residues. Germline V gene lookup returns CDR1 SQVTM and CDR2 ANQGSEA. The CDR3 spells CSVGGQRTYGYTF. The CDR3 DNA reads TGCAGCGTCGGGGGACAGCGGACCTATGGCTACACCTTC.